This TCR beta chain was identified in a study of blood T cells in healthy people across ages. The use of a sample-barcoded 5' primer and a J-beta primer mix characterized a second PCR of roughly 7 to 11 cycles. Each CDR3 protein is one row after TCRdb ran MiXCR on the 5' RACE reads. Among roughly 2 million distinct CDR3 sequences, about 49% were seen once, and the ten largest hold less than 2.5%. This CDR3 has 15 amino acids. CDR1 is MDHEN and CDR2 is SYDVKM in the germline V gene. Trimming cost V 8 bases and J 3 bases; bases outside gene matches: 7. The TCR originated in a woman in her thirties or forties in good health. Sequencing was performed on blood. The chain links TRBV28 to TRBJ2-7, with 13 bases aligning to TRBD2. The CDR3 here is CASVTTSGGLYEQYF. The CDR3 DNA follows: TGTGCCAGCGTCACGACTAGCGGGGGGCTCTACGAGCAGTACTTC.